Listed here are 6 T cell receptor beta chains from one sample, sequenced in a study of cytomegalovirus exposure and HLA in healthy donors. With 60 Vbeta and 13 Jbeta primers, the PCR was carried out. Profiled with immunoSEQ multiplex PCR; TCRdb holds only in-frame clones, not every one. The profile shows 200,000 or so clones, 60% to 80% of them singletons. Sequencing used PBMCs. These receptors all stem from a man between 18 and 35 years old in good health and CMV-seronegative.

The chain recombines TRBV4-3 with TRBJ1-6; maybe TRBD1 (5 bases). The V gene's germline CDR1 is LGHNA and CDR2 YSLEER. Trimming shortened V by 1 base and J by 10 bases, and 14 bases separated the two germline ends. CDR3 length: 15 residues. The CDR3 coding sequence is TGCGCCAGCAGCCAAGGGGGCTCTGCGGGGTCACCCCTCCACTTT. Protein sequence: CASSQGGSAGSPLHF.

This chain connects TRBV7-9 to TRBJ1-1; 7 bases are a match to TRBD1. Per germline, CDR1 SEHNR and CDR2 FQNEAQ (reference sequence). The CDR3 has 13 residues. The junction had 5 bases not matched to a gene; V was cut back by 6 bases and J by 4 bases. CDR3 bases: TGTGCCAGCAGACAGGGGTGGGGCACTGAAGCTTTCTTT. Protein: CASRQGWGTEAFF.

The V gene is TRBV5-1, the J gene TRBJ2-3, with 8 bases matching TRBD2. Germline V gene sequence: CDR1 SGHRS, CDR2 YFSETQ. The CDR3 is 16 residues long. Losses at the gene ends were 8 bases for V and 4 bases for J; bases not matched to a gene: 15. The CDR3 coding sequence is TGCGCCAGTCGAACCGGGACTAGTGTCGGCGCAGATACGCAGTATTTT. Its translation: CASRTGTSVGADTQYF.

The rearrangement uses TRBV29-1 and TRBJ1-5; 10 bases line up with TRBD1. The V segment lost 5 bases and the J segment 4 bases; nucleotides outside the gene matches: 8. Germline V gene lookup returns CDR1 SQVTM and CDR2 ANQGSEA. This CDR3 has 15 residues. CDR3 in amino acids: CSVTPGTGANQPQHF. The CDR3 coding sequence is TGCAGCGTTACCCCCGGGACAGGGGCGAATCAGCCCCAGCATTTT.

A single count supports this clone. The chain has TRBV5-4 and TRBJ2-3, with a weak D call TRBD2 (5 bases). Germline CDR1 SGHNT, CDR2 YYREEE (reference sequence). The V gene lost 6 bases and the J gene lost 5 bases, with 16 bases spanning the gap. The CDR3 is 14 amino acids. The CDR3 loop is CASTPGFARDTQYF. In nucleotides, the CDR3 is TGTGCCAGCACCCCGGGGTTCGCACGAGATACGCAGTATTTT. The whole variable domain, remainder taken from reference TRBV5-4 and TRBJ2-3, is ETGVTQSPTHLIKTRGQQVTLRCSSQSGHNTVSWYQQALGQGPQFIFQYYREEENGRGNFPPRFSGLQFPNYSSELNVNALELDDSALYLCASTPGFARDTQYFGPGTRLTVL.

This sequence joins TRBV19 and TRBJ2-3; 7 bases map to TRBD2. Germline lookup yields CDR1 LNHDA and CDR2 SQIVND (reference sequence). The CDR3 contains 16 residues. Trimming removed 2 bases from V and 0 bases from J; junction bases left unmatched: 5. CDR3 nucleotide sequence: TGTGCCAGTAGTATATGGGGTAGCGGGAGCACAGATACGCAGTATTTT. It specifies CASSIWGSGSTDTQYF. The complete variable domain, with remaining parts taken from reference TRBV19 and TRBJ2-3, reads DGGITQSPKYLFRKEGQNVTLSCEQNLNHDAMYWYRQDPGQGLRLIYYSQIVNDFQKGDIAEGYSVSREKKESFPLTVTSAQKNPTAFYLCASSIWGSGSTDTQYFGPGTRLTVL.